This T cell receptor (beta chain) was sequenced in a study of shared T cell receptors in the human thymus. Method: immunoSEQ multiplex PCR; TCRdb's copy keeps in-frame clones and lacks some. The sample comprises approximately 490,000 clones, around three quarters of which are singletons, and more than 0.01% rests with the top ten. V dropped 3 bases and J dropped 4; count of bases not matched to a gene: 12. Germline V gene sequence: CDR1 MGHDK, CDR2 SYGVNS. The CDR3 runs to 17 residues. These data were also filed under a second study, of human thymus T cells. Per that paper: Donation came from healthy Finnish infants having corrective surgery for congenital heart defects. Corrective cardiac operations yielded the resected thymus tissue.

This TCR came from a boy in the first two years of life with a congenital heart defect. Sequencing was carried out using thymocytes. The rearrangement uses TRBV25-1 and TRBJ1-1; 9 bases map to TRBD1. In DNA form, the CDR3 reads TGTGCCAGCAGTGATTGGGACAGGGTGAGGGCGGGCACTGAAGCTTTCTTT. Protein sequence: CASSDWDRVRAGTEAFF.